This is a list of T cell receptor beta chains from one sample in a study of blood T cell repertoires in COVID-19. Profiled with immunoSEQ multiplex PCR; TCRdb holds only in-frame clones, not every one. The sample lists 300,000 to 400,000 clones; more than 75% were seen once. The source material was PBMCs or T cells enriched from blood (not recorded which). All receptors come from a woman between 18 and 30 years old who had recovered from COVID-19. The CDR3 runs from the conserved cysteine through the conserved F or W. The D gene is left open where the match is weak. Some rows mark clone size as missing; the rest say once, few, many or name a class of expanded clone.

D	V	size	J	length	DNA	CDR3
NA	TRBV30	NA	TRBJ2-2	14	TGTGCCTGTAGGGGGGGACGGAACACCGGGGAGCTGTTTTTT	CACRGGRNTGELFF
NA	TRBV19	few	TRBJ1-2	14	TGTGCCAGTAGTCCCCAAAGGGGGAACTATGGCTACACCTTC	CASSPQRGNYGYTF
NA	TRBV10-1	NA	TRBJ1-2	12	TGCGCCAGCATCGGACACCGCTATGGCTACACCTTC	CASIGHRYGYTF
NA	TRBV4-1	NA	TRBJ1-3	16	TGCGCCAGCAGCCAAGAGACAGCAATAAGAGGAAACACCATATATTTT	CASSQETAIRGNTIYF
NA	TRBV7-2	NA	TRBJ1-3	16	TGTGCCAGCAGCTTAGTAGGGGGGGTTGGTGGAAACACCATATATTTT	CASSLVGGVGGNTIYF
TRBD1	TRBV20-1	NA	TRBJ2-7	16	TGCAGTGCTAGTACCGGGACAGGGGATTCTCGGTACGAGCAGTACTTC	CSASTGTGDSRYEQYF
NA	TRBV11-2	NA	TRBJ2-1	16	TGTGCCAGCAGCTTAGATTCCACGACAGGCTACAATGAGCAGTTCTTC	CASSLDSTTGYNEQFF
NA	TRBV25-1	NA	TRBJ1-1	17	TGTGCCAGCAGTTCAGGTCAGGGTGTTGCCCTGAACACTGAAGCTTTCTTT	CASSSGQGVALNTEAFF
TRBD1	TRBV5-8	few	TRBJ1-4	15	TGTGCCAGCAGCTTGGGGGACAGGGGTGGCGAAAAACTGTTTTTT	CASSLGDRGGEKLFF
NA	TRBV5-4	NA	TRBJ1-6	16	TGTGCCAGCAGCCCTGTCCGAGGAGGGTTTAATTCACCCCTCCACTTT	CASSPVRGGFNSPLHF
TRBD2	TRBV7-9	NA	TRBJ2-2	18	TGTGCCAGCAGCCCAAGTCAAGGGGAGGGTTCGGACACCGGGGAGCTGTTTTTT	CASSPSQGEGSDTGELFF
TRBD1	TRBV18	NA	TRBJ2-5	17	TGTGCCAGCTCACCGGAACCGGGACAGGGGTACCAAGAGACCCAGTACTTC	CASSPEPGQGYQETQYF
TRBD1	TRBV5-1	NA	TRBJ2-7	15	TGCGCCAGCAGCCCGACGGGGACAGGGGATTACGAGCAGTACTTC	CASSPTGTGDYEQYF
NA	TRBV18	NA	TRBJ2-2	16	TGTGCCAGCTCACCAGACATCACACCGAACACCGGGGAGCTGTTTTTT	CASSPDITPNTGELFF
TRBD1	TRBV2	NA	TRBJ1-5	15	TGTGCCAGCAGTGAAGGCCGTCAGGGGGCTCAGCCCCAGCATTTT	CASSEGRQGAQPQHF
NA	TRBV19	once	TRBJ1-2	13	TGTGCCAGTAGTATAGGAGTCAACTATGGCTACACCTTC	CASSIGVNYGYTF
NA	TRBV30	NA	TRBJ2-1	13	TGTGCCTGGAGTGTACTACCGGGTAATGAGCAGTTCTTC	CAWSVLPGNEQFF
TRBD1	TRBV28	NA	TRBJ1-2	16	TGTGCCAGCAGTTTGGACAGGGGGCGAGAAAACTATGGCTACACCTTC	CASSLDRGRENYGYTF
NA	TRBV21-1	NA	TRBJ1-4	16	TGTGCCAGCAGCAAAAGGGGCCCGGACGATAATGAAAAACTGTTTTTT	CASSKRGPDDNEKLFF
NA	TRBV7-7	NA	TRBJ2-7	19	TGTGCTAGCAGCTTAGGTGAGACGGAAGGGTGTACTAGCTCCTACGAGCAGTACTTC	CASSLGETEGCTSSYEQYF
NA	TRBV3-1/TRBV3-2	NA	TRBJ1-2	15	TGTGCCAGCAGCCAAGGGGCAGAGTCTAACTATGGCTACACCTTC	CASSQGAESNYGYTF
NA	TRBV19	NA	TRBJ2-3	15	TGTGCCAGTAGTATAGGAGGGGGGGCCGGGGATACGCAGTATTTT	CASSIGGGAGDTQYF
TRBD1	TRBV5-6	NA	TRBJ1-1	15	TGTGCCAGCAGCTCGACAGGGGTTTTGAACACTGAAGCTTTCTTT	CASSSTGVLNTEAFF
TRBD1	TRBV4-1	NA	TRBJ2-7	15	TGCGCCAGCAGCCGACCGGGACAGGGGTTCTACGAGCAGTACTTC	CASSRPGQGFYEQYF
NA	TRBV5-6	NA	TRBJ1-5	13	TGTGCCAGCAGCTTGACGGGAAATCAGCCCCAGCATTTT	CASSLTGNQPQHF
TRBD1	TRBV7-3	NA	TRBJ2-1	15	TGTGCCAGCAGCTCGACCGGGACAGGCTACAATGAGCAGTTCTTC	CASSSTGTGYNEQFF
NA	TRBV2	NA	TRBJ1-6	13	TGTGCCAGTATTTGGAGAATTAATTCACCCCTCCACTTT	CASIWRINSPLHF
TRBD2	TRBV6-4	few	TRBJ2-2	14	TGTGCCAGCAGTGGGGAGGGGAACACCGGGGAGCTGTTTTTT	CASSGEGNTGELFF
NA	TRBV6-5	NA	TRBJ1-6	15	TGTGCCAGCAGTTACTCCTCCCTCTATAATTCACCCCTCCACTTT	CASSYSSLYNSPLHF
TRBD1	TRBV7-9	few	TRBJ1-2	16	TGTGCCAGCAGCTTAGGAGACAGGGTAGGGTACTATGGCTACACCTTC	CASSLGDRVGYYGYTF
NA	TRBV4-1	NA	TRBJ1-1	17	TGCGCCAGCAGCCAAGATCGGGTCGACAGCATGAACACTGAAGCTTTCTTT	CASSQDRVDSMNTEAFF